This T cell receptor (beta chain) came from a study of blood T cell repertoires in COVID-19 (dated by TCRdb to 2020 to 2021). Looking at the study overall: Collaborator samples came from the United States, Italy and Spain and covered acute and convalescent phases of COVID-19. Deeply sampled blood TCRbeta repertoires from subjects exposed to, actively infected with, or recovered from COVID-19 were included in the dataset. Sample metadata almost always included a de-identified subject ID, COVID-19 status, age in years and sex. The material from the prospective study consisted of cDNA or gDNA derived from T cells, B-cell-depleted T cells, or PBMCs. The repertoires were made available in a free public database intended to serve as a resource for research on the immune response to SARS-CoV-2. Where HLA class I and class II types were available, the types were taken from metadata supplied by the sample provider, not from assay-based typing. The samples were drawn from the first 160 participants of the ongoing ImmuneRACE study and from under 1,500 subjects provided by 6 global collaborators.

As for this clone: Its antigen has not been determined. No qualities accompany the bases; no much larger clone lies one base away.

Results and caveats for the whole study, not just this receptor: The quantity of clinical and demographic metadata differed by source and by participant and was supplied without curation.

Participants in the prospective study were enrolled through a virtual design, were aged about 18 to 90 years, and lived in roughly 26 United States geographic areas. Cohort assignment in the prospective study relied on participant-reported clinical history from a screening survey and a study questionnaire. Recovered participants in ImmuneRACE Cohort 3 were defined by two consecutive negative NP/OP PCR tests, clearance by a healthcare professional, or resolution of symptoms. In the prospective study, whole blood, serum and a nasopharyngeal or oropharyngeal swab were collected from each participant by mobile phlebotomists. Prospective study participants could optionally give additional blood draws and questionnaires over a roughly 2-month period. Prospective study blood samples were shipped either frozen or at room temperature before DNA extraction. After removal of 7 bases from V and 5 bases from J, the junction retains 4 bases not matched to a gene. The CDR3 spans 13 residues, from the cysteine through the phenylalanine. Left in the record is the CDR3 DNA by itself, 39 bases read in frame from the first base. Taken from the germline V gene, the CDR1 and CDR2 loops are MNHEY and SVGAGI.

The immunoSEQ Assay, a bias-controlled multiplex PCR, was used to amplify TCRbeta CDR3 regions from genomic DNA. As for the authors' bioinformatics: The number of nucleated cells in each sample was estimated from the amplification of reference gene primers within the assay. Sequence reads were collapsed and filtered to measure the absolute abundance of every unique TCRbeta CDR3 rearrangement. Productive Simpson clonality was computed per sample as the square root of Simpson's diversity index over productive rearrangements. TCRdb provides this immuneACCESS table in a form limited to in-frame rearrangements. Some clones are lacking; in checked studies, under half of them reflect an unresolved V gene, and why the rest are absent is not known. V, J and clone size are taken as reported in that table, and D and trimming were inferred from the DNA itself. This sample comprises about 150,000 clones, around 84% of them detected only once. The ten largest clonotypes hold more than 5.5% of the sample.

Recombination connected TRBV6-5 to TRBJ1-2; 10 middle bases align to TRBD1. This TCR was sampled from a man aged 50 to 60 who had recovered from COVID-19. Material for sequencing was PBMCs or T cells enriched from blood (not recorded which). The DNA reads as follows: TGTGCCAGCAATCCGGGACAGGGGTATGGCTACACCTTC. Translated, this gives CASNPGQGYGYTF.